Following are 3 T cell receptor beta chains from one sample sequenced in a study of T cells in Graves' hyperthyroidism and ophthalmopathy. RNA transcripts yielded amplified TCR beta CDR3 regions. First-round RT-PCR with HTBI primers amplified the TCR CDR3 region. TCRdb recomputed calls from the multiplex PCR reads with MiXCR, one row per CDR3 protein. The top ten hold about 3.5% of the sample, which has around 350,000 distinct CDR3 sequences, roughly 19% seen once. The sample comprised blood. Receptors were obtained from a woman aged 18-29 years with Graves' hyperthyroidism.

Many counts were recorded for this clonotype. This rearrangement joins TRBV20-1 to TRBJ1-1; D uncertain. Germline loops: CDR1 DFQATT, CDR2 SNEGSKA (reference sequence). The ends were cut back, 0 bases at V and 11 bases at J, with 16 bases in the middle. The CDR3 is made up of 13 amino acids. CDR3 protein: CSARDQVRLKAFF. As DNA, the CDR3 is TGCAGTGCTAGAGATCAAGTCCGGTTGAAGGCTTTCTTT.

Concerning this clonotype: Given a much more abundant clone one base away, this may be a read error. This chain links TRBV7-2 with TRBJ2-5; D is uncertain. The CDR3 runs to 14 residues. The germline gives CDR1 SGHTA, CDR2 FQGNSA. Trimming took off 7 bases at V and 4 bases at J, with 16 bases between the two ends. CDR3 sequence: CASTSNPLGETQYF. CDR3 sequence (DNA): TGTGCCAGCACCTCCAACCCCCTTGGAGAGACCCAGTACTTC.

This clonotype was observed many times. This sequence joins TRBV7-8 and TRBJ2-7; 8 nucleotides match TRBD2. V shed 7 bases, J shed 2 bases, and the junction held 7 bases outside the gene matches. The CDR3 has 14 residues. CDR1 SGHVS and CDR2 FQNEAQ come from the germline V gene. The DNA for the CDR3 is TGTGCCAGCAAGTTTACTAGCGGTACCTACGAGCAGTACTTC. Translated: CASKFTSGTYEQYF.